Shown below are 26 T cell receptor beta chains from a single sample sequenced in a study of T cells after somatic rescue of genetic block. The repertoire was sequenced with immunoSEQ multiplex PCR; TCRdb's copy has only in-frame clones and lacks some. Among tens of thousands of clones listed, 96% were seen once. The source material was peripheral blood mononuclear cells (PBMCs). The receptor source for this set is a child under three years old.

The rearrangement uses TRBV4-3 and TRBJ1-4; TRBD1 matches at 10 bases. The J segment lost 5 bases and the V segment lost 4 bases, leaving 7 bases of the junction unmatched. The germline V gene encodes CDR1 LGHNA and CDR2 YSLEER. This CDR3 spans 16 amino acids. The DNA of the CDR3 is TGCGCCAGCAGCCGCCTCGGACAGGGGGGAAATGAAAAACTGTTTTTT. Translating gives CASSRLGQGGNEKLFF.

The genes are TRBV7-6 and TRBJ2-7; 10 nucleotides align to TRBD1. The ends lost 1 base at V and 4 bases at J; junction bases unmatched: 1. The V gene's germline CDR1 is SGHVS and CDR2 FNYEAQ. The CDR3 is 14 residues long. CDR3 nucleotide sequence: TGTGCCAGCAGCTTAGGGGGACAGGGGTACGAGCAGTACTTC. It yields the protein CASSLGGQGYEQYF. Variable domain in full (rest from reference TRBV7-6 and TRBJ2-7): GAGVSQSPRYKVTKRGQDVALRCDPISGHVSLYWYRQALGQGPEFLTYFNYEAQQDKSGLPNDRFSAERPEGSISTLTIQRTEQRDSAMYRCASSLGGQGYEQYFGPGTRLTVT.

The V call is TRBV4-1, the J call TRBJ2-7; 10 nucleotides line up with TRBD1. Germline CDR1 MGHRA, CDR2 YSYEKL. The V gene end was trimmed by 1 base and the J gene end by 2 bases; junction bases not matched to a gene: 5. This CDR3 region has 16 residues. Written as DNA, the CDR3 is TGCGCCAGCAGCCAAGTGCTCGGACAGGGGGCCTACGAGCAGTACTTC. Translated: CASSQVLGQGAYEQYF.

The chain joins TRBV5-1 to TRBJ1-3, with TRBD1 matching 7 bases. The trim removed 4 bases at V and 0 bases at J, leaving 1 base unmatched. Germline-derived CDR1 and CDR2 are SGHRS and YFSETQ. This CDR3 has 14 amino acids. CDR3 loop: CASSGTVSGNTIYF. DNA of the CDR3: TGCGCCAGCAGCGGGACAGTCTCTGGAAACACCATATATTTT.

The rearrangement links TRBV6-5 to TRBJ2-5; 7 bases fit TRBD1. Germline V gives CDR1 MNHEY, CDR2 SVGAGI. This CDR3 comprises 15 residues. V was pared by 0 bases and J by 7 bases, with 8 bases of the junction left unmatched. The DNA for the CDR3 is TGTGCCAGCAGTTACTCGAAGACAGGGTTCCGGACCCAGTACTTC. Its translation is CASSYSKTGFRTQYF.

The chain uses TRBV30 and TRBJ1-1; weak D call: TRBD1 (6 bases). Deletions cut 5 bases from V and 1 base from J, with 11 bases between. The CDR3 consists of 13 residues. The V gene's germline CDR1 is GTSNPN and CDR2 SVGIG (reference sequence). This CDR3 reads CAWAGGWNTEAFF. The CDR3 nucleotides are TGTGCCTGGGCGGGGGGCTGGAACACTGAAGCTTTCTTT.

This clone was picked up a small number of times. The chain links TRBV10-3 to TRBJ2-2; 7 bases are shared with TRBD1. From germline, CDR1 is ENHRY and CDR2 SYGVKD. V trimming: 5 bases; J trimming: 2 bases; junction bases outside the gene matches: 5. The CDR3 extends over 15 amino acids. This CDR3 reads CAISTYRGNTGELFF. For the CDR3, the DNA is TGTGCCATCAGTACTTACAGGGGAAACACCGGGGAGCTGTTTTTT.

The V call is TRBV7-9, the J call TRBJ2-5, with D maybe TRBD2 (5 bases). Germline V lookup: CDR1 SEHNR, CDR2 FQNEAQ (reference sequence). V gave up 5 bases and J gave up 1 base, with 11 bases separating them. The CDR3 has 14 amino acids. CDR3 loop: CASSRDGGQETQYF. CDR3 sequence (DNA): TGTGCCAGCAGCCGTGACGGAGGCCAAGAGACCCAGTACTTC.

The chain has TRBV7-2 and TRBJ1-1, with D uncertain. Germline loops: CDR1 SGHTA, CDR2 FQGNSA. V lost 1 base and J 0 bases, leaving 6 bases between the germline ends. There are 14 residues in the CDR3. The CDR3 loop is CASSLVRMNTEAFF. The CDR3 nucleotides are TGTGCCAGCAGCTTAGTGAGGATGAACACTGAAGCTTTCTTT.

The chain recombines TRBV27 with TRBJ1-6; the match to TRBD1 covers 8 bases. The ends lost 6 bases at V and 7 bases at J; junction bases unmatched: 5. Germline values: CDR1 MNHEY, CDR2 SMNVEV (reference sequence). CDR3 length equals 14 residues. This chain's CDR3 is CASRITGGNSPLHF. For the CDR3, the DNA is TGTGCCAGCAGGATTACAGGGGGAAATTCACCCCTCCACTTT.

V and J are TRBV18 and TRBJ1-3; D may be TRBD1 (5 bases). This CDR3 spans 16 amino acids. Germline CDR1 and CDR2: KGHSH and LQKENI. V shed 4 bases and J shed 0 bases, with 13 bases lying between them. The CDR3 sequence is CASSLNSRGSGNTIYF. Written as DNA, the CDR3 is TGTGCCAGCTCACTAAATTCAAGGGGCTCTGGAAACACCATATATTTT.

This clone was recorded once. The J gene is TRBJ2-7, the V gene TRBV27; the match to TRBD2 covers 11 bases. Germline CDR1 and CDR2: MNHEY and SMNVEV (reference sequence). With V trimmed by 6 bases and J by 3 bases, 10 bases remained unmatched. The CDR3 is 16 amino acids. The CDR3: CASRNWGTSGFYEQYF. In DNA, the CDR3 is TGTGCCAGCAGAAACTGGGGGACTAGCGGCTTCTACGAGCAGTACTTC.

V is TRBV7-2 and J is TRBJ2-3; TRBD2 matches 7 bases. Germline V lookup: CDR1 SGHTA, CDR2 FQGNSA. The CDR3 has 14 residues. V was clipped by 3 bases and J by 4 bases; unmatched bases: 4. CDR3 bases: TGTGCCAGCAGCTTGGCGGGAGCCGCAGATACGCAGTATTTT. It codes for CASSLAGAADTQYF.

CDR3 sequence reads: CASSLSPGVSHEQYF. In nucleotides, the CDR3 is TGTGCCAGCAGTTTATCTCCGGGAGTGTCCCACGAGCAGTACTTC. This rearrangement joins TRBV27 to TRBJ2-7, with D maybe TRBD2 (6 bases). This CDR3 is 15 amino acids long. From germline, CDR1 is MNHEY and CDR2 SMNVEV (reference sequence). V was cut by 0 bases and J by 5 bases, with 14 bases left in between.

This chain uses TRBV5-1 with TRBJ2-3; weak D call: TRBD2 (6 bases). The CDR3 is made up of 16 amino acids. Germline V CDR1 and CDR2: SGHRS, YFSETQ. V lost 4 bases and J lost 2, with 17 bases in between. The CDR3 is CASSGRDSVLTDTQYF. The CDR3 DNA follows: TGCGCCAGCAGCGGCCGGGACTCCGTACTCACAGATACGCAGTATTTT. The full variable domain, completed using reference TRBV5-1 and TRBJ2-3, is KAGVTQTPRYLIKTRGQQVTLSCSPISGHRSVSWYQQTPGQGLQFLFEYFSETQRNKGNFPGRFSGRQFSNSRSEMNVSTLELGDSALYLCASSGRDSVLTDTQYFGPGTRLTVL.

V and J are TRBV7-9 and TRBJ2-1; 12 positions agree with TRBD2. In germline, CDR1 is SEHNR, CDR2 FQNEAQ (reference sequence). J was trimmed by 2 bases and V by 4 bases; bases with no gene match: 0. There are 15 residues in the CDR3. CDR3 DNA sequence: TGTGCCAGCAGCTGGACTAGCGGGACCTACAATGAGCAGTTCTTC. It translates to CASSWTSGTYNEQFF.

J is TRBJ1-1 and V is TRBV27, with D possibly TRBD1 on 6 matching bases. This CDR3 contains 14 residues. CDR1 and CDR2 (germline): MNHEY, SMNVEV (reference sequence). The V gene lost 5 bases and the J gene lost 1 base, with 11 bases spanning the gap. The chain's CDR3 is CASSPRTENTEAFF. The CDR3 DNA reads as TGTGCCAGCAGTCCACGGACAGAGAACACTGAAGCTTTCTTT.

The chain uses TRBV28 and TRBJ2-2; TRBD1 might be the D (5 bases). This CDR3 comprises 14 residues. Germline values: CDR1 MDHEN, CDR2 SYDVKM. V shed 6 bases and J shed 4 bases, with 12 bases lying between them. CDR3 protein: CASRKAGSTGELFF. The DNA for the CDR3 is TGTGCCAGCAGGAAAGCAGGGTCCACCGGGGAGCTGTTTTTT.

The V and J genes are TRBV19 and TRBJ1-5, with 9 bases identical to TRBD1. The CDR3 loop spans 15 amino acids. V gave up 3 bases and J gave up 5 bases; unmatched junction bases: 5. Looked up from germline, CDR1 is LNHDA and CDR2 is SQIVND (reference sequence). The CDR3 DNA follows: TGTGCCAGTAGTATTGGACAGGGGCCCTATCAGCCCCAGCATTTT. Its translation: CASSIGQGPYQPQHF.

This clone occurred once. The chain carries TRBV19 and TRBJ1-3; the D gene is possibly TRBD1 (6 bases). Trimming cost V 3 bases and J 4 bases, with 13 bases left between them. The CDR3 length is 15 residues. Germline V gene sequence: CDR1 LNHDA, CDR2 SQIVND (reference sequence). CDR3 DNA sequence: TGTGCCAGTAGTATGACAGGTCGGGTCGGAAACACCATATATTTT. Amino acids: CASSMTGRVGNTIYF.

The chain has TRBV6-1 and TRBJ2-1; D remains unclear. The germline V gene encodes CDR1 MNHNS and CDR2 SASEGT. The CDR3 is 10 amino acids. The V gene lost 4 bases and the J gene lost 6 bases, with 1 base spanning the gap. Written as DNA, the CDR3 is TGTGCCAGCAGTGTCAATGAGCAGTTCTTC. This gives the protein CASSVNEQFF.

The chain uses TRBV19 and TRBJ2-1, with 10 nucleotides matching TRBD2. The trim removed 3 bases at V and 0 bases at J, leaving 20 bases unmatched. Germline V CDR1 and CDR2: LNHDA, SQIVND (reference sequence). This CDR3 spans 22 amino acids. This CDR3 is CASSMTTRLAGGPRSSYNEQFF. The DNA of the CDR3 is TGTGCCAGTAGTATGACCACACGACTAGCGGGCGGACCCAGGAGCTCCTACAATGAGCAGTTCTTC.

This clone was picked up one time. The same CDR3 also results from other DNA sequences found in this sample. The chain couples TRBV5-6 to TRBJ1-1, with 8 bases aligning to TRBD1. The germline V gene has CDR1 SGHDT and CDR2 YYEEEE. With 2 bases clipped from V and 1 base from J, the junction kept 1 base outside the gene matches. The CDR3 extends over 14 amino acids. CDR3 coding DNA: TGTGCCAGCAGCTTTGGGACAGGGAACACTGAAGCTTTCTTT. It specifies CASSFGTGNTEAFF.

The rearrangement uses TRBV2 and TRBJ2-1; maybe TRBD1 (5 bases). The germline V and J ends were trimmed by 2 bases and 3 bases, with 8 bases remaining between them. The germline V gene has CDR1 SNHLY and CDR2 FYNNEI. This CDR3 has 14 amino acids. The CDR3 DNA reads TGTGCCAGCAGTGAACTTACAGGCTACAATGAGCAGTTCTTC. It encodes CASSELTGYNEQFF.

As for this clone: A junction boundary mismatches the germline segment, possibly from a read error. The chain links TRBV2 to TRBJ2-1; 10 bases fit TRBD2. From germline, CDR1 is SNHLY and CDR2 FYNNEI. CDR3 length: 15 residues. DNA of the CDR3: TGTGCCAGCAGAGAAGCGGGAGGGCCCCACAATGAGCAGTTCTTC. Translating it yields CASREAGGPHNEQFF.

This clone was found once. This chain links TRBV5-1 with TRBJ1-2, with 8 bases lining up with TRBD1. The CDR3 length is 13 residues. J gave up 4 bases and V 2 bases, and 1 base lay outside the gene matches. CDR1 SGHRS and CDR2 YFSETQ come from the germline V gene. The CDR3 DNA follows: TGCGCCAGCAGCTTTACAGGGGGCTATGGCTACACCTTC. This gives the protein CASSFTGGYGYTF.